This TCR delta chain comes out of a study of γδ T cells in repeated Plasmodium falciparum infection. The overall study: Donors were malaria-exposed Malian children or age- and gender-matched Australian children.

Gammadelta T cells were flow-sorted from PBMC into Vgamma9/Vdelta2+ and Vdelta2-negative populations for bulk analysis. Each sorted gammadelta sample had TRG and TRD chains sequenced. With CATT, TCRdb re-called clones from the multiplex PCR reads. The table includes roughly 86,000 delta-chain clones, 1.4% to 1.5% detected once. For this clone: Its matching antigen is unknown. This may stem from a read error, because a much larger clone lies one nucleotide away. Additional DNA sequences in this sample encode the identical CDR3.

Overall study findings and caveats: Vgamma9/Vdelta2+ T cells showed a stable polyclonal repertoire with shared TCRgamma sequences.

The CDR3 is 20 residues long. V was shortened by 3 bases and J by 0 bases, with 26 bases between the two germline ends. Germline CDR1 and CDR2: TSWWSYY and QGS. This sequence joins TRDV1 and TRDJ1; a weak D match, TRDD2 (5 bases). The sample comprised gamma-delta T cells from blood. This receptor was obtained from a pool of human donors (malaria-infected and uninfected, not separated). The CDR3 DNA sequence: TGTGCTCTTGGGGATCACGGCACGTCCGAGACGGTCCTATACACCGATAAACTCATCTTT. Its translation: CALGDHGTSETVLYTDKLIF.